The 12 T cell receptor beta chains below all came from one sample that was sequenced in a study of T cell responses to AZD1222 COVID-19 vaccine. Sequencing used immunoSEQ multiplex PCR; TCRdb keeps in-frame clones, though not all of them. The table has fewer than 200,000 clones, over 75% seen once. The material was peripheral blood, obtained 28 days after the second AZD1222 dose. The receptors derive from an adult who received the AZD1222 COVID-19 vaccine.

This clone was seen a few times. CDR3 amino acids: CASSFGRRRGADTQYF. The CDR3 bases are TGTGCCAGCAGCTTTGGTAGGAGAAGGGGTGCAGATACGCAGTATTTT. This chain uses TRBV7-8 with TRBJ2-3, with a possible D match to TRBD1 (5 bases). The V gene lost 3 bases and the J gene lost 4 bases, with 17 bases spanning the gap. The CDR3 is 16 amino acids. Germline V lookup: CDR1 SGHVS, CDR2 FQNEAQ.

CDR3 nucleotide sequence: TGTGCCATCAGTGAGCTCCTTGGGAAAGGGTCCACAGATACGCAGTATTTT. As protein: CAISELLGKGSTDTQYF. The chain couples TRBV10-3 to TRBJ2-3; D ambiguous. CDR1 and CDR2 (germline): ENHRY, SYGVKD. Trimming cost V 2 bases and J 2 bases, with 17 bases left between them. The CDR3 has 17 residues.

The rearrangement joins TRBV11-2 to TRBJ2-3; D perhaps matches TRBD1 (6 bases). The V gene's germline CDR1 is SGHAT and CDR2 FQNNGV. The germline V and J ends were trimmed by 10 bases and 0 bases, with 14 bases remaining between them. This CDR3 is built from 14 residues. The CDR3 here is CATGRGTSTDTQYF. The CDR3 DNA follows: TGTGCCACCGGCAGGGGAACTAGCACAGATACGCAGTATTTT. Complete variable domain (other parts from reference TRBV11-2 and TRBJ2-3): EAGVAQSPRYKIIEKRQSVAFWCNPISGHATLYWYQQILGQGPKLLIQFQNNGVVDDSQLPKDRFSAERLKGVDSTLKIQPAKLEDSAVYLCATGRGTSTDTQYFGPGTRLTVL.

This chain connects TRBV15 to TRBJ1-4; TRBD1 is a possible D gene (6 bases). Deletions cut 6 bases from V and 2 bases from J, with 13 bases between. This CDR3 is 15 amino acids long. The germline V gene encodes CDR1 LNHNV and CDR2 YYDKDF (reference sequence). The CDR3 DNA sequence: TGTGCCACCAGTGTCGGGACACCTACTAATGAAAAACTGTTTTTT. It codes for CATSVGTPTNEKLFF. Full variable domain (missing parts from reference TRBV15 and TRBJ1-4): DAMVIQNPRYQVTQFGKPVTLSCSQTLNHNVMYWYQQKSSQAPKLLFHYYDKDFNNEADTPDNFQSRRPNTSFCFLDIRSPGLGDTAMYLCATSVGTPTNEKLFFGSGTQLSVL.

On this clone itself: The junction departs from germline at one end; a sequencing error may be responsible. The CDR3 reads CASSLDRGGDGYTF. CDR3 nucleotides: TGTGCCAGCAGTTTAGACAGGGGCGGGGATGGCTACACCTTC. The chain combines TRBV13 with TRBJ1-2; 8 bases agree with TRBD1. The germline gives CDR1 PRHDT, CDR2 FYEKMQ (reference sequence). The CDR3 spans 14 residues.

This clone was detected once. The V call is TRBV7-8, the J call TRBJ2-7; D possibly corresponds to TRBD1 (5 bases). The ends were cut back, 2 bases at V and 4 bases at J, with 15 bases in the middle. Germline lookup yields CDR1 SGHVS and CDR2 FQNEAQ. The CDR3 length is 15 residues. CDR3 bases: TGTGCCAGCAGCTTAAGAGGACAAACGACTTACGAGCAGTACTTC. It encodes CASSLRGQTTYEQYF.

The CDR3 coding sequence is TGTGCCAGCAGCTTAGGTTTCGAAGAGACCCAGTACTTC. This sequence encodes CASSLGFEETQYF. The gene calls are TRBV7-9 and TRBJ2-5, with no clear D. This CDR3 has 13 amino acids. Germline lookup yields CDR1 SEHNR and CDR2 FQNEAQ (reference sequence). V lost 1 base and J 3 bases, leaving 6 bases between the germline ends.

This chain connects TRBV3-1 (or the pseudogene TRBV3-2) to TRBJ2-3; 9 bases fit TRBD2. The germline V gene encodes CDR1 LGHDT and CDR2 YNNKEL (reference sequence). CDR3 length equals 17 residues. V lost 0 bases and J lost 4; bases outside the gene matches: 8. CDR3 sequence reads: CASSQESLAGLSDTQYF. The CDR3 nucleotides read TGTGCCAGCAGCCAAGAAAGCCTAGCGGGGTTATCAGATACGCAGTATTTT.

CDR3 coding DNA: TGTGCCAGCAGCTTAGGGACAGACAACACTGAAGCTTTCTTT. Protein: CASSLGTDNTEAFF. The chain uses TRBV7-8 and TRBJ1-1; D possibly corresponds to TRBD1 (6 bases). Between the trimmed V and J ends, which lost 1 base and 2 bases, there was a span of 8 bases. There are 14 residues in the CDR3. From germline, CDR1 is SGHVS and CDR2 FQNEAQ. Based on the CDR3 plus reference TRBV7-8 and TRBJ1-1, the full variable domain is GAGVSQSPRYKVAKRGQDVALRCDPISGHVSLFWYQQALGQGPEFLTYFQNEAQLDKSGLPSDRFFAERPEGSVSTLKIQRTQQEDSAVYLCASSLGTDNTEAFFGQGTRLTVV.

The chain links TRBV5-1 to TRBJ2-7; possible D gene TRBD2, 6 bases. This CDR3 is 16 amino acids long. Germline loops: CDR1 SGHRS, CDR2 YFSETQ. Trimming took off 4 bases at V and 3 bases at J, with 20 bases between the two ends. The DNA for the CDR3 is TGCGCCAGCAGCCGTGGGGGGACGGGAGAAGGCTACGAGCAGTACTTC. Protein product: CASSRGGTGEGYEQYF. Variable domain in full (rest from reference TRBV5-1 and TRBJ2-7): KAGVTQTPRYLIKTRGQQVTLSCSPISGHRSVSWYQQTPGQGLQFLFEYFSETQRNKGNFPGRFSGRQFSNSRSEMNVSTLELGDSALYLCASSRGGTGEGYEQYFGPGTRLTVT.

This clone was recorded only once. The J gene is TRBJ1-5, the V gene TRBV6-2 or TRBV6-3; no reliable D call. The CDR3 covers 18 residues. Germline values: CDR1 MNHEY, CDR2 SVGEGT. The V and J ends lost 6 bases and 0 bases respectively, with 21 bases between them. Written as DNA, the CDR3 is TGTGCCAGCAGCCCGTCCGGGCAGAGCCTCTATAGCAATCAGCCCCAGCATTTT. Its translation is CASSPSGQSLYSNQPQHF.

CDR3 bases: TGTGCCAGTAGCACAGGGACAGATACGCAGTATTTT. Protein sequence: CASSTGTDTQYF. The chain combines TRBV19 with TRBJ2-3; D perhaps matches TRBD1 (6 bases). This CDR3 has 12 amino acids. V gave up 6 bases and J gave up 3 bases, with 7 bases separating them. Germline lookup yields CDR1 LNHDA and CDR2 SQIVND (reference sequence). Full variable domain (remainder filled in from reference TRBV19 and TRBJ2-3): DGGITQSPKYLFRKEGQNVTLSCEQNLNHDAMYWYRQDPGQGLRLIYYSQIVNDFQKGDIAEGYSVSREKKESFPLTVTSAQKNPTAFYLCASSTGTDTQYFGPGTRLTVL.